One sample yielded the 3 T cell receptor beta chains listed below, sequenced in a study of identical twins. Each CDR3 protein gets one entry after TCRdb re-called the 5' RACE reads with MiXCR. Of roughly 1.6 million distinct CDR3 sequences listed, about 30% were seen once; the top ten hold roughly 0.3%. Sequences were obtained from cord blood. All receptors come from a newborn girl in good health.

This clonotype was picked up a small number of times. The rearrangement links TRBV20-1 to TRBJ2-1, with 8 bases aligning to TRBD2. There are 16 residues in the CDR3. V shed 0 bases, J shed 1 base, and the junction held 5 bases outside the gene matches. CDR1 DFQATT and CDR2 SNEGSKA come from the germline V gene (reference sequence). The CDR3 here is CSARDYGLASYNEQFF. The DNA of the CDR3 is TGCAGTGCTAGAGATTACGGACTAGCATCCTACAATGAGCAGTTCTTC.

Of note for this clonotype: This may stem from a read error, because a much larger clone lies one nucleotide away. This chain joins TRBV7-9 and TRBJ2-7, with TRBD1 matching 10 bases. V shed 5 bases and J 5 bases; nucleotides not matched to a gene: 6. The CDR3 length is 14 residues. Looked up from germline, CDR1 is SEHNR and CDR2 is FQNEAQ (reference sequence). The CDR3 DNA is TGTGCCAGCAGCGTAGTTGGGACAGGGGACGAGCAGTACTTC. It translates to CASSVVGTGDEQYF.

The gene calls are TRBV10-3 and TRBJ1-4, with TRBD1 matching over 9 bases. Germline values: CDR1 ENHRY, CDR2 SYGVKD. The V segment lost 3 bases and the J segment 7 bases; nucleotides outside the gene matches: 3. The CDR3 contains 14 residues. CDR3 region: CAISDPGQGEKLFF. As DNA, the CDR3 is TGTGCCATCAGTGACCCGGGACAGGGTGAAAAACTGTTTTTT.